The 9 T cell receptor beta chains in this list originate from one sample, sequenced in a study of PD-L1 blockade in urothelial cancer. The assay was immunoSEQ multiplex PCR, and TCRdb's table has in-frame clones only and misses some. The sample consists of about 88,000 clones, 89% of them appearing once. The time point denotes: pretreatment peripheral blood. The sample here was PBMCs, taken around atezolizumab (anti-PD-L1) treatment. The receptors originated from a woman aged 80 or older with urothelial cancer.

The rearrangement joins TRBV9 to TRBJ2-7; perhaps TRBD2 as D (6 bases). CDR3 size: 16 residues. V shed 0 bases and J shed 7 bases, with 20 bases lying between them. Germline V gene lookup returns CDR1 SGDLS and CDR2 YYNGEE. In DNA, the CDR3 is TGTGCCAGCAGCGTAGGGCTAGCGCGAAGTCCGAAAGAGCAGTACTTC. Translated, it gives CASSVGLARSPKEQYF.

The chain has TRBV27 and TRBJ1-4; 9 nucleotides match TRBD1. The CDR3 runs to 15 residues. Germline CDR1 and CDR2: MNHEY and SMNVEV (reference sequence). The trim removed 0 bases at V and 11 bases at J, leaving 7 bases unmatched. DNA for the CDR3: TGTGCCAGCAGTTTATCGGGACAGGGATTACGGAAACTGTTTTTT. As protein: CASSLSGQGLRKLFF.

CDR3 bases: TGTGCCAGTAACCTACAGGGGTCAATGAACACTGAAGCTTTCTTT. Amino acids: CASNLQGSMNTEAFF. The J gene is TRBJ1-1, the V gene TRBV19, with 7 nucleotides matching TRBD1. V gave up 7 bases and J gave up 0 bases; unmatched junction bases: 8. This CDR3 spans 15 amino acids. In germline, CDR1 is LNHDA, CDR2 SQIVND (reference sequence). Together with reference TRBV19 and TRBJ1-1, the CDR3 gives the full variable domain: DGGITQSPKYLFRKEGQNVTLSCEQNLNHDAMYWYRQDPGQGLRLIYYSQIVNDFQKGDIAEGYSVSREKKESFPLTVTSAQKNPTAFYLCASNLQGSMNTEAFFGQGTRLTVV.

This chain joins TRBV27 and TRBJ1-1; 7 positions agree with TRBD1. V trimming: 4 bases; J trimming: 4 bases; junction bases outside the gene matches: 9. Germline V gene data show CDR1 as MNHEY and CDR2 as SMNVEV (reference sequence). The CDR3 is 15 residues long. For the CDR3, the DNA is TGTGCCAGCAGTTCGGTCGACAGGGCCGGCACTGAAGCTTTCTTT. Its translation: CASSSVDRAGTEAFF.

CDR3 coding DNA: TGTGCCAGCAGGAAGGCAGCGGGAAACACCATATATTTT. Amino acid sequence: CASRKAAGNTIYF. The rearrangement uses TRBV7-9 and TRBJ1-3; D not certain. Per germline, CDR1 SEHNR and CDR2 FQNEAQ (reference sequence). V lost 6 bases to trimming and J lost 4 bases, with 10 bases between them. The CDR3 extends over 13 amino acids.

V usage is TRBV9 and J usage is TRBJ1-1; no clear D gene. V was pared by 4 bases and J by 1 base, with 11 bases between. This CDR3 is built from 14 residues. Germline CDR1 and CDR2: SGDLS and YYNGEE. The CDR3 DNA reads as TGTGCCAGCAGCTCACAGACCGCGAACACTGAAGCTTTCTTT. Translating it yields CASSSQTANTEAFF.

The chain uses TRBV27 and TRBJ2-7; possibly TRBD2 for D (5 bases). Germline CDR1 reads MNHEY; CDR2 reads SMNVEV (reference sequence). V gave up 5 bases and J gave up 5 bases, with 16 bases separating them. This CDR3 has 14 amino acids. The CDR3 nucleotides are TGTGCCAGCAGTAGCCGGAGGACCGGGGACGAGCAGTACTTC. This sequence encodes CASSSRRTGDEQYF.

The chain is built from TRBV2 and TRBJ2-3; 8 positions match TRBD2. This CDR3 is 14 amino acids long. Germline values: CDR1 SNHLY, CDR2 FYNNEI. V lost 10 bases, J lost 1 base, and 7 bases stayed unmatched. The CDR3 bases are TGTGCCACCCAACTAGCGGTCCGCACAGATACGCAGTATTTT. Residues: CATQLAVRTDTQYF. Drawing the rest from reference TRBV2 and TRBJ2-3, the complete variable domain is EPEVTQTPSHQVTQMGQEVILRCVPISNHLYFYWYRQILGQKVEFLVSFYNNEISEKSEIFDDQFSVERPDGSNFTLKIRSTKLEDSAMYFCATQLAVRTDTQYFGPGTRLTVL.

This chain joins TRBV27 and TRBJ2-7; maybe TRBD1 (6 bases). Germline V gene sequence: CDR1 MNHEY, CDR2 SMNVEV (reference sequence). Trimming left V 5 bases short and J 1 base short, with 6 bases between. This CDR3 is 12 amino acids long. CDR3 sequence: CASSTGSYEQYF. The CDR3 region has the DNA TGTGCCAGCAGTACAGGGTCCTACGAGCAGTACTTC.